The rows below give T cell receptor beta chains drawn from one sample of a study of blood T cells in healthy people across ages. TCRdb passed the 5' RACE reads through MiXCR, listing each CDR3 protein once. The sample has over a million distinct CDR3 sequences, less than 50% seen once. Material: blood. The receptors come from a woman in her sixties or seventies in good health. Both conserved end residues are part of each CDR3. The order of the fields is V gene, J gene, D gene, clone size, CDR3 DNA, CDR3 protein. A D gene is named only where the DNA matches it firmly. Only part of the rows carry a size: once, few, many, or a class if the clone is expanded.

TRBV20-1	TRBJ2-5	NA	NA	TGCAGTGCTAGAGTGGGGGCGGTGACGACCCAGTACTTC	CSARVGAVTTQYF
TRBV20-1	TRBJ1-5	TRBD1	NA	TGCAGTGCTAGGGATCCTAGACAGGGGGCTCAGCCCCAGCATTTT	CSARDPRQGAQPQHF
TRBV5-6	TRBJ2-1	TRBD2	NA	TGTGCCAGCAGCTTGTATCGGCGGGAGCATGACAATGAGCAGTTCTTC	CASSLYRREHDNEQFF
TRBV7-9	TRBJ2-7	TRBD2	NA	TGTGCCAGCACCGGAGGGACGGGAGGCGTTTACGAGCAGTACTTC	CASTGGTGGVYEQYF
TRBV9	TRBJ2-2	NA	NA	TGTGCCAGCAAGGATGCTTACACCGGGGAGCTGTTTTTT	CASKDAYTGELFF
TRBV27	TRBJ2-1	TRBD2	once	TGTGCCAGCACCCCTTTGGTAGCGGGAGTAAATGAGCAGTTCTTC	CASTPLVAGVNEQFF
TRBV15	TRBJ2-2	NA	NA	TGTGCCACCAGGGTCCTCTCCGGGACTGTAACCGGGGAGCTGTTTTTT	CATRVLSGTVTGELFF
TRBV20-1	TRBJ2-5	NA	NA	TGCAGTGCTGAGCCCCAGGGAATCGAAGAGACCCAGTACTTC	CSAEPQGIEETQYF
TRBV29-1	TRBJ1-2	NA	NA	TGCAGCGTTAGTGCAGGGCAAAAGGGCTACACCTTC	CSVSAGQKGYTF
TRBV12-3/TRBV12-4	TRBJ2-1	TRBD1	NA	TGTGCCAGCAGTTTCGGGACAGGGTGGGGGAATGAGCAGTTCTTC	CASSFGTGWGNEQFF
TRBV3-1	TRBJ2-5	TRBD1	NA	TGTGCCAGCAGCCAGCTGGGACAGGAGGTCCAAGAGACCCAGTACTTC	CASSQLGQEVQETQYF
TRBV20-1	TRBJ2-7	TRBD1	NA	TGCAGTTACCGCGGGACAGGGGGCTACGAGCAGTACTTC	CSYRGTGGYEQYF
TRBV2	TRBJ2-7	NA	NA	TGTGCCAGCAGTGAAAGTGCCCCGGGAGCCTACAATGAGCAGTACTTC	CASSESAPGAYNEQYF
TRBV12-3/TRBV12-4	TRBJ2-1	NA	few	TGTGCCAGCAGACCACATGGTGGCAATGAGCAGTTCTTC	CASRPHGGNEQFF
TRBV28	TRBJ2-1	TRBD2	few	TGTGCCAGCAGTTTAGCGGGAGTACCCTACAATGAGCAGTTCTTC	CASSLAGVPYNEQFF
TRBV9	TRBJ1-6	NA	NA	TGTGCCAGCAGCCCTTCCCCTAATTCACCCCTCCACTTT	CASSPSPNSPLHF
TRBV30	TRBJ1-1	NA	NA	TGTGCCTGGAGTGTTTTAGAAGCTTTCTTT	CAWSVLEAFF